Each of the 31 T cell receptor beta chains below was sequenced from the same sample in a study of blood T cells in healthy people across ages (dated by TCRdb to about 2015). The library was prepared using 5' RACE. The reads were generated on an Illumina HiSeq 2500. A second about 7 to 11 cycle PCR used a sample-barcoded 5' primer and a J-beta primer mix. The raw public data were reprocessed by TCRdb itself: fastp quality trimming at Q25, MiXCR clonotype calling, in-frame beta chains only. Duplicate CDR3 protein sequences are folded into a single record with the most common DNA and genes. The sample records over a million distinct CDR3 sequences, 35% to 45% of which are singletons. 4% of the sample is taken by the ten largest. The sequenced sample was blood. These receptors were taken from a young woman in good health.

This clonotype was counted ten times or more. V and J are TRBV5-1 and TRBJ2-3; TRBD2 aligns across 10 bases. Germline CDR1 reads SGHRS; CDR2 reads YFSETQ. The CDR3 contains 17 residues. The trim removed 4 bases at V and 0 bases at J, leaving 8 bases unmatched. In DNA, the CDR3 is TGCGCCAGCAGCCTCTGGACTAGCGGTTCTAGCACAGATACGCAGTATTTT. Amino acid sequence: CASSLWTSGSSTDTQYF.

The chain carries TRBV20-1 and TRBJ1-1; 10 bases are shared with TRBD1. Germline V gene data show CDR1 as DFQATT and CDR2 as SNEGSKA (reference sequence). Unmatched junction bases numbered 14, after V lost 6 bases and J lost 4 bases. CDR3 size: 16 residues. CDR3 protein: CSASSGTGDLGTEAFF. In DNA form, the CDR3 reads TGCAGTGCGTCTTCCGGGACAGGGGACTTGGGCACTGAAGCTTTCTTT.

This chain connects TRBV7-9 to TRBJ2-5; D is possibly TRBD1 (6 bases). Trimming cost V 6 bases and J 0 bases, with 17 bases left between them. The CDR3 length is 16 residues. Germline assignment: CDR1 SEHNR and CDR2 FQNEAQ (reference sequence). CDR3 sequence reads: CASRPRGTHNQETQYF. As DNA, the CDR3 is TGTGCCAGCAGGCCGCGAGGGACACACAACCAAGAGACCCAGTACTTC.

This clonotype was observed a handful of times. The rearrangement links TRBV20-1 to TRBJ2-1; 12 nucleotides line up with TRBD2. Trimming at V came to 3 bases and at J to 12 bases, leaving 12 bases not matched to a gene. This CDR3 comprises 15 residues. CDR1 and CDR2 from the germline V gene are DFQATT and SNEGSKA (reference sequence). The CDR3 sequence: CSASIGTSGWGGQFF. DNA of the CDR3: TGCAGTGCTAGTATTGGGACTAGCGGGTGGGGAGGGCAGTTCTTC.

This clonotype was detected a few times. This sequence joins TRBV7-6 and TRBJ1-5; 12 positions agree with TRBD1. The V and J ends lost 1 base and 7 bases, in that order; junction bases with no gene match: 2. Germline V gives CDR1 SGHVS, CDR2 FNYEAQ. This CDR3 contains 15 residues. CDR3 sequence: CASSLEGQGAQPQHF. The CDR3 coding sequence is TGTGCCAGCAGCTTAGAGGGACAGGGGGCACAGCCCCAGCATTTT.

The rearrangement uses TRBV20-1 and TRBJ2-5; tentative D call: TRBD1 (5 bases). This CDR3 has 12 residues. Germline CDR1 is DFQATT and CDR2 is SNEGSKA (reference sequence). V was cut by 0 bases and J by 11 bases, with 13 bases left in between. The CDR3 loop reads CSARDDSHEQYF. DNA of the CDR3: TGCAGTGCTAGAGACGACAGCCATGAGCAGTACTTC.

This clonotype has more than one count but fewer than ten. The chain recombines TRBV7-2 with TRBJ2-5, with D perhaps assigned TRBD1 or TRBD2 (6 bases each). Germline values: CDR1 SGHTA, CDR2 FQGNSA. The CDR3 is 14 amino acids. Trimming stripped 1 base from V and 4 bases from J, with 10 bases between. The CDR3 loop is CASSLGGAGETQYF. CDR3 nucleotide sequence: TGTGCCAGCAGCTTAGGGGGGGCCGGAGAGACCCAGTACTTC.

This clonotype was seen more than once but under ten times. The chain combines TRBV29-1 with TRBJ2-1; 8 bases fit TRBD1. The germline V gene encodes CDR1 SQVTM and CDR2 ANQGSEA. With 0 bases clipped from V and 5 bases from J, the junction kept 18 bases outside the gene matches. The CDR3 has 19 amino acids. CDR3 amino acids: CSVEDKWGPWTGMDNEQFF. For the CDR3, the DNA is TGCAGCGTTGAAGATAAATGGGGGCCCTGGACAGGGATGGACAATGAGCAGTTCTTC.

The J gene is TRBJ1-5, the V gene TRBV19, with 8 positions matching TRBD1. The CDR3 covers 15 residues. Germline V gene sequence: CDR1 LNHDA, CDR2 SQIVND (reference sequence). V trimming: 9 bases; J trimming: 0 bases; junction bases outside the gene matches: 7. CDR3 residues: CASKPDRGSNQPQHF. CDR3 DNA: TGTGCCAGCAAACCCGACAGGGGTAGCAATCAGCCCCAGCATTTT.

The chain carries TRBV29-1 and TRBJ2-1; D may be TRBD2 (5 bases). The V end lost 7 bases, the J end lost 9 bases, and 13 bases lay between the germline ends. Germline assignment: CDR1 SQVTM and CDR2 ANQGSEA. The CDR3 runs to 11 residues. The CDR3 is CSAWSGIEQFF. The DNA of the CDR3 is TGCAGCGCCTGGTCCGGGATTGAGCAGTTCTTC.

This clonotype was seen only a few times. The V and J genes are TRBV27 and TRBJ1-2, with D unresolved. Trimming shortened V by 7 bases and J by 1 base, and 13 bases separated the two germline ends. CDR3 length equals 14 residues. Per the germline V gene, CDR1 is MNHEY and CDR2 is SMNVEV (reference sequence). CDR3 loop: CASTSSPFNYGYTF. The CDR3 bases are TGTGCCAGCACCTCGTCCCCATTTAACTATGGCTACACCTTC.

This clonotype was counted between two and nine times. The gene calls are TRBV20-1 and TRBJ1-5; the D gene is possibly TRBD1 (6 bases). The CDR3 is 14 amino acids. The germline V gene has CDR1 DFQATT and CDR2 SNEGSKA (reference sequence). The V end lost 6 bases, the J end lost 3 bases, and 15 bases lay between the germline ends. The CDR3 nucleotides are TGCAGTGCCACCCCGGACAGTTTCAATCAGCCCCAGCATTTT. Amino acids: CSATPDSFNQPQHF.

This clonotype was counted once. The chain combines TRBV9 with TRBJ2-5; TRBD1 matches 7 bases. The DNA end lines up better with TRBJ2-7; the J call may be wrong. Germline V lookup: CDR1 SGDLS, CDR2 YYNGEE. CDR3 length: 16 residues. CDR3 loop: CASSSIGQAHWDEQYF. The DNA for the CDR3 is TGTGCCAGCAGCTCAATCGGACAGGCGCATTGGGACGAGCAGTACTTC.

In this sample, this clonotype turned up a few times. The V call is TRBV3-1, the J call TRBJ1-1, with D uncertain. Germline CDR1 and CDR2: LGHDT and YNNKEL (reference sequence). Trimming took off 1 base at V and 6 bases at J, with 12 bases between the two ends. The CDR3 extends over 14 amino acids. CDR3 sequence (DNA): TGTGCCAGCAGCCAAGGGCTCCGGGTGTCTGAAGCTTTCTTT. Translation: CASSQGLRVSEAFF.

The rearrangement links TRBV29-1 to TRBJ1-5; D is unresolved. The ends were cut back, 4 bases at V and 2 bases at J, with 6 bases in the middle. The germline gives CDR1 SQVTM, CDR2 ANQGSEA. This CDR3 comprises 12 residues. The CDR3 here is CSVAGGNQPQHF. The CDR3, as DNA: TGCAGCGTTGCCGGGGGCAATCAGCCCCAGCATTTT.

This clonotype was seen only a few times. The chain employs TRBV7-9 and TRBJ2-3; 8 bases are shared with TRBD2. The junction had 4 bases not matched to a gene; V was cut back by 1 base and J by 7 bases. The CDR3 consists of 14 residues. Looked up from germline, CDR1 is SEHNR and CDR2 is FQNEAQ (reference sequence). The CDR3 protein is CASSLDAGGYTQYF. The CDR3 DNA follows: TGTGCCAGCAGCTTAGACGCGGGGGGTTATACGCAGTATTTT. Looking up the rest from reference TRBV7-9 and TRBJ2-3 gives the full variable domain: DTGVSQNPRHKITKRGQNVTFRCDPISEHNRLYWYRQTLGQGPEFLTYFQNEAQLEKSRLLSDRFSAERPKGSFSTLEIQRTEQGDSAMYLCASSLDAGGYTQYFGPGTRLTVL.

The V call is TRBV10-3, the J call TRBJ2-7; TRBD2 might be the D (6 bases). The CDR3 has 12 amino acids. Trimming removed 10 bases at V and 0 bases at J, with 10 bases between. Germline loops: CDR1 ENHRY, CDR2 SYGVKD. Here the CDR3 reads CASGLNSYEQYF. In nucleotides, the CDR3 is TGTGCCAGCGGACTAAACTCCTACGAGCAGTACTTC.

The V and J genes are TRBV27 and TRBJ1-5, with a tentative D call TRBD1 (5 bases). The CDR3 contains 15 residues. In germline, CDR1 is MNHEY, CDR2 SMNVEV (reference sequence). Between the trimmed V and J ends, which lost 3 bases and 3 bases, there was a span of 12 bases. The CDR3 loop is CASSFGGAPNQPQHF. CDR3 nucleotides: TGTGCCAGCAGTTTCGGCGGGGCCCCCAATCAGCCCCAGCATTTT.

This clonotype occurred a few times. The chain uses TRBV12-5 and TRBJ1-2, with D possibly being TRBD1 (5 bases). The CDR3 sequence is 14 residues long. V lost 5 bases and J lost 6, with 16 bases in between. CDR1 is LGHNT and CDR2 is FRNRAP in the germline V gene. The CDR3 region is CASGPTGGVDGYTF. In DNA, the CDR3 is TGTGCTAGTGGTCCAACGGGGGGGGTGGATGGCTACACCTTC.

This clonotype was seen at least ten times. J is TRBJ2-7 and V is TRBV9, with 7 bases fitting TRBD2. Unmatched junction bases numbered 3, after V lost 3 bases and J lost 0 bases. The length of the CDR3 is 14 residues. CDR1 is SGDLS and CDR2 is YYNGEE in the germline V gene. For the CDR3, the DNA is TGTGCCAGCAGCGCCGGGACTAACTCCTACGAGCAGTACTTC. It translates to CASSAGTNSYEQYF. The full variable domain, rest sourced from reference TRBV9 and TRBJ2-7, is DSGVTQTPKHLITATGQRVTLRCSPRSGDLSVYWYQQSLDQGLQFLIQYYNGEERAKGNILERFSAQQFPDLHSELNLSSLELGDSALYFCASSAGTNSYEQYFGPGTRLTVT.

The chain employs TRBV5-1 and TRBJ1-1; TRBD1 matches 9 bases. CDR3 size: 15 residues. The trim removed 3 bases at V and 2 bases at J, leaving 5 bases unmatched. Germline-derived CDR1 and CDR2 are SGHRS and YFSETQ. Here the CDR3 reads CASSWTGVRNTEAFF. DNA for the CDR3: TGCGCCAGCAGCTGGACAGGGGTTCGAAACACTGAAGCTTTCTTT.

This clonotype was observed a handful of times. The chain has TRBV27 and TRBJ2-1; D uncertain. V was clipped by 6 bases and J by 8 bases, with 11 bases between them. This CDR3 region has 12 residues. Germline lookup yields CDR1 MNHEY and CDR2 SMNVEV (reference sequence). This CDR3 is CASRSLRDEQFF. CDR3 bases: TGTGCCAGCAGATCCCTTAGGGATGAGCAGTTCTTC.

The chain uses TRBV27 and TRBJ2-2; D gene uncertain. The germline V gene encodes CDR1 MNHEY and CDR2 SMNVEV (reference sequence). The CDR3 loop spans 14 amino acids. Trimming shortened V by 2 bases and J by 6 bases, and 10 bases separated the two germline ends. CDR3 coding DNA: TGTGCCAGCAGTTTAGGGTCTGCGGCCGGGGAGCTGTTTTTT. Amino acids: CASSLGSAAGELFF.

This rearrangement joins TRBV6-5 to TRBJ2-5; perhaps TRBD2 as D (6 bases). This CDR3 contains 14 residues. The V and J ends lost 5 bases and 5 bases respectively, with 15 bases between them. The germline gives CDR1 MNHEY, CDR2 SVGAGI. CDR3 sequence reads: CASSLSGVRETQYF. As DNA, the CDR3 is TGTGCCAGCAGTCTATCGGGGGTCAGGGAGACCCAGTACTTC.

V is TRBV5-1 and J is TRBJ2-1, with 14 bases identical to TRBD2. In germline, CDR1 is SGHRS, CDR2 YFSETQ. V lost 1 base and J lost 8; bases outside the gene matches: 5. CDR3 length: 16 amino acids. This chain's CDR3 is CASSLSLGLAGDEQFF. The CDR3 DNA reads as TGCGCCAGCAGCTTGTCTCTGGGACTAGCGGGGGATGAGCAGTTCTTC.

V is TRBV5-1 and J is TRBJ2-1; 9 bases map to TRBD1. From germline, CDR1 is SGHRS and CDR2 YFSETQ. J was trimmed by 4 bases and V by 7 bases; bases with no gene match: 6. CDR3 length equals 14 residues. The CDR3 coding sequence is TGCGCCAGCTGTCGGGACAGGGATTACAATGAGCAGTTCTTC. This translates into CASCRDRDYNEQFF.

This clonotype appeared a few times. A single base separates this from a much larger clone, so it may be a read error. The V call is TRBV7-2, the J call TRBJ1-2; D is unclear. CDR1 SGHTA and CDR2 FQGNSA come from the germline V gene. This CDR3 is built from 12 residues. The V and J ends lost 2 bases and 4 bases respectively, with 5 bases between them. The CDR3 DNA sequence: TGTGCCAGCAGCTTAAGGGTCTATGGCTACACCTTC. Protein: CASSLRVYGYTF.

V gene TRBV24-1 combines with J gene TRBJ2-1; TRBD2 might be the D (6 bases). CDR1 and CDR2 (germline): KGHDR, SFDVKD. Trimming shortened V by 10 bases and J by 9 bases, and 24 bases separated the two germline ends. The CDR3 loop spans 15 amino acids. The CDR3 coding sequence is TGTGCCACAGGCCCCGGGACTGCTATTGGATCTGAGCAGTTCTTC. This encodes CATGPGTAIGSEQFF.

The chain employs TRBV7-2 and TRBJ2-2; possibly TRBD1 for D (5 bases). The ends were cut back, 2 bases at V and 0 bases at J, with 16 bases in the middle. Germline V gene lookup returns CDR1 SGHTA and CDR2 FQGNSA. The CDR3 covers 18 residues. The CDR3 DNA reads as TGTGCCAGCAGCTTAAGGAAAAAACAGGTTGCGAACACCGGGGAGCTGTTTTTT. Protein sequence: CASSLRKKQVANTGELFF.

The V call is TRBV15, the J call TRBJ2-3; TRBD1 is a possible D gene (6 bases). The V end was cut by 0 bases, the J end by 4 bases, with 8 bases between. From germline, CDR1 is LNHNV and CDR2 YYDKDF (reference sequence). The CDR3 is 14 residues long. CDR3 region: CATSRDKGADTQYF. CDR3 DNA: TGTGCCACCAGCAGAGATAAGGGGGCAGATACGCAGTATTTT.

This rearrangement joins TRBV20-1 to TRBJ2-3; TRBD1 might be the D (6 bases). Trimming took off 4 bases at V and 6 bases at J, with 14 bases between the two ends. Germline CDR1 DFQATT, CDR2 SNEGSKA (reference sequence). This CDR3 contains 13 residues. This CDR3 reads CSAMGAVLDTQYF. Here the CDR3 DNA reads TGCAGTGCTATGGGGGCCGTTCTCGATACGCAGTATTTT.